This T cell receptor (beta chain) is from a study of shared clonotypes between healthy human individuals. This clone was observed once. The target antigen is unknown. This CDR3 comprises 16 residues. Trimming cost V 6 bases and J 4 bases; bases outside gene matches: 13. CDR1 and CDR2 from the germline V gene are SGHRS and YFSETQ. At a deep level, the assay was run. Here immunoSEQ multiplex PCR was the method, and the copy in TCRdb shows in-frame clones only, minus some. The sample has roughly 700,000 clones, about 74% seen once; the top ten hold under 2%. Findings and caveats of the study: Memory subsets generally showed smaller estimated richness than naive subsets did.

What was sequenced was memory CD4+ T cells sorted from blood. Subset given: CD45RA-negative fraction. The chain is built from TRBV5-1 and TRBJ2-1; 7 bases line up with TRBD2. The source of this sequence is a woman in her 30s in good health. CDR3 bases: TGCGCCAGCATACCGACTGGCGGGAGTGGTTACAATGAGCAGTTCTTC. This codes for CASIPTGGSGYNEQFF.